The clone carrying this T cell receptor beta chain appeared a few times. The data stem from a study of T cells after yellow fever vaccination. TCRdb re-analysed the 5' RACE reads in MiXCR, keeping a single row per CDR3 protein. The repertoire holds 300,000 to 350,000 distinct CDR3 sequences, with 9.5% to 12% as singletons. Germline V lookup: CDR1 LNHDA, CDR2 SQIVND (reference sequence). Trimming at V came to 7 bases and at J to 2 bases, leaving 7 bases not matched to a gene. The CDR3 runs to 14 residues. The chain has TRBV19 and TRBJ1-1; 7 bases fit TRBD1. The sequence was collected from a man between 18 and 35 years old who received the YFV17D yellow fever vaccine. The sample here was CD4+ T cells sorted from PBMCs, taken 45 days after the yellow fever booster vaccination. CDR3 DNA sequence: TGTGCCAGTACCTCCAGGGGGGAAAACACTGAAGCTTTCTTT. As protein: CASTSRGENTEAFF.